This TCR beta chain was sequenced during a study of T cell responses to AZD1222 COVID-19 vaccine (dated by TCRdb to about 2021). For the wider study: TCR sequencing was performed for about 240 trial participants, of whom roughly 200 were given two doses of AZD1222 and approximately 26 were given two doses of MenACWY control vaccine. Trial participants were enrolled by age into 18-55, 56-69 and 70-plus year subgroups, with roughly 160, 29 and 62 TCR-sequenced participants respectively.

The CDR3 regions of human TCRbeta chains were subjected to immunosequencing. In the source study's methods: TCRs in the repertoires were matched against a reference library of SARS-CoV-2-specific TCRs that had been generated with the MIRA antigen-specificity platform. Breadth was defined as the fraction of unique TCRs that were SARS-CoV-2-associated. Depth was defined as the fraction of total T cells that were SARS-CoV-2-associated. Each spike-specific TCR was assigned to its reactive spike region and to a CD4 or CD8 class using the MIRA data. Log10-transformed breadth and depth values were compared by one-way ANOVA with Sidak's multiple comparisons tests. TCRdb limited this immuneACCESS table to in-frame rearrangements with V and J called. A share of clones is missing; checked studies link under half to unresolved V genes, and the rest is unexplained. V and J calls and clone size follow that table, whereas D and trimming were derived from the DNA. The sample data list around 180,000 clones, and about 90% of these were observed just once. 2.5% to 3% of the sample rests with the top ten.

On this clone itself: Its antigen has not been determined. No per-base quality is available; no much larger clone lies one base away.

What the research found in general, with its limitations: The whole spike protein was spanned by vaccine-associated CD4 TCRs, and dominant responses were seen in regions 160-218 and 743-854. No day 14 peak-response samples were available, so repertoires were characterized only after the peak T cell response. Conclusions about previously exposed vaccinees are limited, since just six AZD1222 recipients were seropositive for SARS-CoV-2 at baseline. Reportedly, close to half of the unique spike-specific TCRs recognized epitopes lying outside the regions that are mutated in the B.1.351 and B.1.1.7 variants. The 56-69-year group was small, and its depth increase did not reach significance, likely because of low power. Participants were mostly white British and included more females than males, and it was suggested by the authors that clonal diversity may have been underestimated. After two AZD1222 doses, both the breadth and the depth of spike-specific TCRs were significantly higher than at day 0 and than in MenACWY recipients.

Taken from cysteine to phenylalanine, the CDR3 has 11 residues. Just CDR3 DNA is preserved here, 33 bases in frame from base 1. V and J are truncated by 7 bases and 5 bases respectively, leaving an intervening sequence of 7 bases. Taken from the germline V gene, the CDR1 and CDR2 loops are SGDLS and YYNGEE. Interpreted using the paper, the time point label stands for: baseline before first vaccination. In the paper's terms, the treatment or condition label means: meningococcal conjugate vaccine given as trial control. The vaccinee samples were drawn from two UK trials, COV001 and COV002, one of which was a single-blind randomized controlled phase 2/3 trial testing AZD1222 (ChAdOx1 nCoV-19) in healthy adults. Trial participant PBMC samples were collected at day 0 and day 28 after the second dose for TCRbeta chain sequencing.

This TCR was recovered from an adult in good health. The V and J segments used are TRBV9 and TRBJ1-5; no confident D gene assignment can be made. Sample: peripheral blood, taken on day 0 of MenACWY control vaccination. DNA sequence: TGTGCCAGCGGATTTGATCAGCCCCAGCATTTT. Its translation is CASGFDQPQHF.